Listed below are T cell receptor beta chains from one sample, sequenced in a study of Graves' ophthalmopathy and Graves' hyperthyroidism. TCRdb called the multiplex PCR reads again in MiXCR, with one record for every CDR3 protein. The sample lists about 210,000 distinct CDR3 sequences, under 30% occurring once. Specimen: peripheral blood. The source is a man aged 50 or older with Graves' ophthalmopathy. Each CDR3 is given with its conserved first and last residue. A D gene is named only where the DNA matches it firmly. Expanded clones get a size class; other rows say once, few or many, or leave the size out.

v_call: TRBV11-2; clone_size: many; cdr3_length: 13; j_call: TRBJ1-1; d_call: .; cdr3_nt: TGTGCCAGCAGCTTGTCAAGGGGGTCTGAAGCTTTCTTT; cdr3_aa: CASSLSRGSEAFF
v_call: TRBV24-1; clone_size: many; cdr3_length: 15; j_call: TRBJ2-7; d_call: TRBD2; cdr3_nt: TGTGCCACCAGTGATGCCGGGACTAGCGCGTACGAGCAGTACTTC; cdr3_aa: CATSDAGTSAYEQYF
v_call: TRBV12-3/TRBV12-4; clone_size: few; cdr3_length: 14; j_call: TRBJ1-1; d_call: .; cdr3_nt: TGTGCCAGCAGTTTATGGGCCGAGGGTTCTGAAGCTTTCTTT; cdr3_aa: CASSLWAEGSEAFF
v_call: TRBV30; clone_size: many; cdr3_length: 15; j_call: TRBJ2-7; d_call: TRBD1; cdr3_nt: TGTGCCTGGAGTGTACCCGGGACAGCCTCCTACGAGCAGTACTTC; cdr3_aa: CAWSVPGTASYEQYF
v_call: TRBV19; clone_size: .; cdr3_length: 14; j_call: TRBJ2-7; d_call: TRBD1; cdr3_nt: TGTGCCAGTAGGCCGGAGACAGGGGCCTACGAGCAGTACTTC; cdr3_aa: CASRPETGAYEQYF
v_call: TRBV7-3; clone_size: .; cdr3_length: 14; j_call: TRBJ1-2; d_call: .; cdr3_nt: TGTGCCAGCAGTGTAGAGGCAGCTAACTATGGCTACACCTTC; cdr3_aa: CASSVEAANYGYTF
v_call: TRBV28; clone_size: many; cdr3_length: 15; j_call: TRBJ1-5; d_call: .; cdr3_nt: TGTGCCAGCAGTTTTTACGAATTGGGCAATCAGCCCCAGCATTTT; cdr3_aa: CASSFYELGNQPQHF
v_call: TRBV12-3/TRBV12-4; clone_size: .; cdr3_length: 13; j_call: TRBJ2-5; d_call: .; cdr3_nt: TGTGCCAGCTATTCGGCATTCTCAAGGACCCAGTACTTC; cdr3_aa: CASYSAFSRTQYF
v_call: TRBV6-5; clone_size: many; cdr3_length: 16; j_call: TRBJ2-2; d_call: TRBD1; cdr3_nt: TGTGCCAGCGGGATTTACAGGGGGTCGGACACCGGGGAGCTGTTTTTT; cdr3_aa: CASGIYRGSDTGELFF
v_call: TRBV30; clone_size: many; cdr3_length: 15; j_call: TRBJ2-7; d_call: .; cdr3_nt: TGTGCCTGGAGCACTCTAGGGGGACTCTACTACGAGCAGTACTTC; cdr3_aa: CAWSTLGGLYYEQYF
v_call: TRBV7-2; clone_size: many; cdr3_length: 13; j_call: TRBJ1-2; d_call: .; cdr3_nt: TGTGCCAGCAGCTTAAGCGGAGGCTATGGCTACACCTTC; cdr3_aa: CASSLSGGYGYTF
v_call: TRBV5-1; clone_size: many; cdr3_length: 15; j_call: TRBJ2-7; d_call: TRBD2; cdr3_nt: TGCGCCAGCAGCGGAGGACTAGCGGGAATGTACGAGCAGTACTTC; cdr3_aa: CASSGGLAGMYEQYF
v_call: TRBV11-2; clone_size: many; cdr3_length: 14; j_call: TRBJ2-7; d_call: .; cdr3_nt: TGTGCCAGCAGCTCCCGGGTCGAGGGTGAAGAGCAGTACTTC; cdr3_aa: CASSSRVEGEEQYF
v_call: TRBV6-2/TRBV6-3; clone_size: many; cdr3_length: 15; j_call: TRBJ1-5; d_call: .; cdr3_nt: TGTGCCAGCAGTTACTTTGACAGCGGCAATCAGCCCCAGCATTTT; cdr3_aa: CASSYFDSGNQPQHF
v_call: TRBV2; clone_size: .; cdr3_length: 14; j_call: TRBJ2-5; d_call: TRBD2; cdr3_nt: TGTGCCGGCTCTCCTGAGCGGGAATACGAGACCCAGTACTTC; cdr3_aa: CAGSPEREYETQYF
v_call: TRBV5-5; clone_size: many; cdr3_length: 16; j_call: TRBJ1-1; d_call: TRBD1; cdr3_nt: TGTGCCAGCAGCCCGACGGACAGGGCAGGGAACACTGAAGCTTTCTTT; cdr3_aa: CASSPTDRAGNTEAFF
v_call: TRBV15; clone_size: .; cdr3_length: 14; j_call: TRBJ2-5; d_call: .; cdr3_nt: TGTGCCACCAGCAGAGGGGCACTTTATGAGACCCAGTACTTC; cdr3_aa: CATSRGALYETQYF
v_call: TRBV6-5; clone_size: many; cdr3_length: 15; j_call: TRBJ1-1; d_call: .; cdr3_nt: TGTGCCAGCAGTTCCCCCTCGGTCAGCAACACTGAAGCTTTCTTT; cdr3_aa: CASSSPSVSNTEAFF
v_call: TRBV6-2/TRBV6-3; clone_size: many; cdr3_length: 14; j_call: TRBJ1-3; d_call: .; cdr3_nt: TGTGCCAGCAGACCCGACGAAGGGAGAAACACCATATATTTT; cdr3_aa: CASRPDEGRNTIYF
v_call: TRBV12-3/TRBV12-4; clone_size: .; cdr3_length: 16; j_call: TRBJ2-7; d_call: .; cdr3_nt: TGTGCCAGCAGTCTCCCACCCGTTGCTAGCTCCTACGAGCAGTACTTC; cdr3_aa: CASSLPPVASSYEQYF
v_call: TRBV20-1; clone_size: .; cdr3_length: 13; j_call: TRBJ2-7; d_call: TRBD2; cdr3_nt: TGCAGTGCTCTTTTAGCGGGAGGGAGTGAGCAGTACTTC; cdr3_aa: CSALLAGGSEQYF
v_call: TRBV11-2; clone_size: .; cdr3_length: 15; j_call: TRBJ1-3; d_call: TRBD1; cdr3_nt: TGTGCCAGCAAACCTACCTGGGGACAGGACAACACCATATATTTT; cdr3_aa: CASKPTWGQDNTIYF
v_call: TRBV9; clone_size: .; cdr3_length: 15; j_call: TRBJ2-5; d_call: .; cdr3_nt: TGTGCCAGCAGCGTAGGATCAGGGACCGTAAAGACCCAGTACTTC; cdr3_aa: CASSVGSGTVKTQYF
v_call: TRBV5-1; clone_size: many; cdr3_length: 16; j_call: TRBJ2-6; d_call: .; cdr3_nt: TGCGCCAGCAGCCCGGAGGGGGCCGGTGGGGCCAACGTCCTGACTTTC; cdr3_aa: CASSPEGAGGANVLTF
v_call: TRBV12-3/TRBV12-4; clone_size: many; cdr3_length: 15; j_call: TRBJ2-5; d_call: TRBD1; cdr3_nt: TGTGCCAGCAGTTTCACAGGGGCGGACCAAGAGACCCAGTACTTC; cdr3_aa: CASSFTGADQETQYF
v_call: TRBV27; clone_size: many; cdr3_length: 13; j_call: TRBJ2-7; d_call: TRBD2; cdr3_nt: TGTGCCAGCAGTCAAAATGGACTAGGCTGGGAGTACTTC; cdr3_aa: CASSQNGLGWEYF
v_call: TRBV5-1; clone_size: many; cdr3_length: 13; j_call: TRBJ1-1; d_call: .; cdr3_nt: TGTGCCAGCAGCTTAGACAGGAACACTGAAGCTTTCTTT; cdr3_aa: CASSLDRNTEAFF
v_call: TRBV30; clone_size: .; cdr3_length: 13; j_call: TRBJ2-7; d_call: .; cdr3_nt: TGTGCCTGCCGGGGCGGGGACCCCTACGAGCAGTACTTC; cdr3_aa: CACRGGDPYEQYF
v_call: TRBV28; clone_size: many; cdr3_length: 14; j_call: TRBJ2-5; d_call: TRBD2; cdr3_nt: TGTGCCAGCAGCAGGACTAGCGGGAGTGAGACCCAGTACTTC; cdr3_aa: CASSRTSGSETQYF
v_call: TRBV6-1; clone_size: .; cdr3_length: 13; j_call: TRBJ2-5; d_call: .; cdr3_nt: TGTGCCAGCCCGGGAGCCCGGCAAGAGACCCAGTACTTC; cdr3_aa: CASPGARQETQYF
v_call: TRBV6-2/TRBV6-3; clone_size: many; cdr3_length: 16; j_call: TRBJ2-7; d_call: .; cdr3_nt: TGTGCCAGCAGTTACTCCGGCAGGTTTCCCTCCTACGAGCAGTACTTC; cdr3_aa: CASSYSGRFPSYEQYF
v_call: TRBV5-1; clone_size: many; cdr3_length: 15; j_call: TRBJ1-2; d_call: .; cdr3_nt: TGCGCCAGCAGCTCCTGGCAGGGTGTATCGGATGGCTACACCTTC; cdr3_aa: CASSSWQGVSDGYTF
v_call: TRBV20-1; clone_size: .; cdr3_length: 14; j_call: TRBJ2-7; d_call: TRBD2; cdr3_nt: TGCAGTGCGAGGACTAGCGGGAGCGGCTACGAGCAGTACTTC; cdr3_aa: CSARTSGSGYEQYF
v_call: TRBV7-9; clone_size: many; cdr3_length: 15; j_call: TRBJ2-2; d_call: TRBD2; cdr3_nt: TGTGCCAGCAGCCCCGGACTAGACCTCACCGGGGAGCTGTTTTTT; cdr3_aa: CASSPGLDLTGELFF
v_call: TRBV2; clone_size: once; cdr3_length: 13; j_call: TRBJ2-7; d_call: TRBD1; cdr3_nt: TGTGCCAGCCGACGGGACAGTAACTACGAGCAGTACTTC; cdr3_aa: CASRRDSNYEQYF
v_call: TRBV7-9; clone_size: many; cdr3_length: 15; j_call: TRBJ2-1; d_call: TRBD2; cdr3_nt: TGTGCCAGCAGCTCAACGGGACTAGCGGGAACTGAGCAGTTCTTC; cdr3_aa: CASSSTGLAGTEQFF
v_call: TRBV29-1; clone_size: .; cdr3_length: 14; j_call: TRBJ1-5; d_call: .; cdr3_nt: TGCAGCGTTCGACTGATGGGAGTAGGGCAGCCCCAGCATTTT; cdr3_aa: CSVRLMGVGQPQHF
v_call: TRBV6-5; clone_size: many; cdr3_length: 14; j_call: TRBJ1-1; d_call: .; cdr3_nt: TGTGCCAGCAGTTACAAACTCGGGTACACTGAAGCTTTCTTT; cdr3_aa: CASSYKLGYTEAFF
v_call: TRBV7-2; clone_size: many; cdr3_length: 14; j_call: TRBJ2-5; d_call: .; cdr3_nt: TGTGCCAGCAGCCCGGGACCCCGCCGGGAGACCCAGTACTTC; cdr3_aa: CASSPGPRRETQYF